The 19 T cell receptor beta chains below all came from one sample that was sequenced in a study of blood T cell repertoires in COVID-19. The protocol was immunoSEQ multiplex PCR, while the TCRdb copy is restricted to in-frame clones and leaves out a portion. The repertoire holds approximately 52,000 clones, 80% to 90% seen once, with 4.5% to 6% in the top ten. The sequenced material came from peripheral blood. Every receptor here comes from a man aged 60 to 75 with active COVID-19.

This rearrangement joins TRBV7-2 to TRBJ2-7; 8 nucleotides align to TRBD2. The germline V gene has CDR1 SGHTA and CDR2 FQGNSA. V gave up 0 bases and J gave up 4 bases; unmatched junction bases: 8. This CDR3 is 16 amino acids long. The CDR3 is CASSLAGGTSSYEQYF. The CDR3 DNA is TGTGCCAGCAGCTTAGCAGGGGGGACTAGTTCTTACGAGCAGTACTTC.

This sequence joins TRBV7-2 and TRBJ1-3; no clear D. Looked up from germline, CDR1 is SGHTA and CDR2 is FQGNSA. The CDR3 is 15 residues long. V lost 7 bases, J lost 2 bases, and 15 bases lay in between. CDR3 in amino acids: CASTDRSGTGNTIYF. For the CDR3, the DNA is TGTGCCAGCACCGACCGAAGCGGGACTGGAAACACCATATATTTT.

The chain carries TRBV7-9 and TRBJ2-2, with TRBD1 as a possible D gene (5 bases). V was shortened by 0 bases and J by 1 base, with 15 bases between the two germline ends. CDR1 SEHNR and CDR2 FQNEAQ come from the germline V gene (reference sequence). CDR3 size: 18 residues. CDR3 in amino acids: CASSLALDNRLNTGELFF. The CDR3 nucleotides read TGTGCCAGCAGCTTAGCCCTGGACAATCGGCTGAACACCGGGGAGCTGTTTTTT.

This chain connects TRBV27 to TRBJ2-7; possible D gene TRBD2, 5 bases. CDR1 is MNHEY, CDR2 SMNVEV, per germline (reference sequence). The CDR3 runs to 13 residues. V dropped 0 bases and J dropped 9 bases, with 12 bases sitting between them. CDR3 in DNA: TGTGCCAGCAGTTTATCTCGGGGTGGGGTGCAGTACTTC. Its protein product is CASSLSRGGVQYF.

The chain recombines TRBV10-3 with TRBJ2-1; 9 bases line up with TRBD2. The CDR3 runs 15 residues. The junction had 4 bases not matched to a gene; V was cut back by 2 bases and J by 5 bases. Germline CDR1 ENHRY, CDR2 SYGVKD. Here the CDR3 reads CAISEATSGNNEQFF. The DNA of the CDR3 is TGTGCCATCAGTGAGGCGACTAGCGGAAACAATGAGCAGTTCTTC.

The rearrangement links TRBV19 to TRBJ1-3; TRBD1 matches 11 bases. Losses at the gene ends were 5 bases for V and 0 bases for J; bases not matched to a gene: 6. This CDR3 region has 17 residues. The germline CDR1 and CDR2 sequences are LNHDA and SQIVND (reference sequence). DNA of the CDR3: TGTGCCAGTAGTCGCGGACAGGGGGCCAGCTCTGGAAACACCATATATTTT. It codes for CASSRGQGASSGNTIYF.

The chain uses TRBV29-1 and TRBJ2-3; 9 bases align to TRBD1. The V gene end was trimmed by 1 base and the J gene end by 2 bases; junction bases not matched to a gene: 13. The CDR3 totals 18 residues. Germline V gene data show CDR1 as SQVTM and CDR2 as ANQGSEA. CDR3 sequence (DNA): TGCAGCGTTGAAGGGTTCTCGTTGGGACAGGGTTCCACAGATACGCAGTATTTT. It encodes CSVEGFSLGQGSTDTQYF.

The chain carries TRBV4-2 and TRBJ2-6; D might be TRBD2 (6 bases). Trimming took off 0 bases at V and 1 base at J, with 16 bases between the two ends. The CDR3 is 19 amino acids. Germline V gives CDR1 LGHNA, CDR2 YNFKEQ. The CDR3 coding sequence is TGTGCCAGCAGCCAAGAGACGTTCTGGGGGAGGTCTGGGGCCAACGTCCTGACTTTC. Translated, it gives CASSQETFWGRSGANVLTF.

The rearrangement links TRBV10-3 to TRBJ1-1; D remains ambiguous. V lost 4 bases and J 4 bases, leaving 16 bases between the germline ends. The CDR3 spans 15 residues. Looked up from germline, CDR1 is ENHRY and CDR2 is SYGVKD. CDR3 sequence (DNA): TGTGCCATCAGTGCTGAGTCGGGTCGGATCACTGAAGCTTTCTTT. It encodes CAISAESGRITEAFF.

The V and J genes are TRBV18 and TRBJ1-3; D unclear. CDR3 length equals 16 residues. Per germline, CDR1 KGHSH and CDR2 LQKENI. V lost 2 bases and J 2 bases, leaving 13 bases between the germline ends. CDR3 bases: TGTGCCAGCTCACCAAGAGCTCCACAGCCTGGAAACACCATATATTTT. It specifies CASSPRAPQPGNTIYF.

This rearrangement joins TRBV6-6 to TRBJ1-5; 11 bases fit TRBD1. Trimming took 5 bases from V and 3 from J; bases not matched to a gene: 3. The CDR3 has 15 residues. Germline V gene data show CDR1 as MNHNY and CDR2 as SVGAGI (reference sequence). The CDR3 sequence: CASSPGQGDNQPQHF. The CDR3 coding sequence is TGTGCCAGCAGTCCGGGACAGGGGGACAATCAGCCCCAGCATTTT.

V gene TRBV18 combines with J gene TRBJ2-1; 7 nucleotides line up with TRBD1. CDR3 length: 14 amino acids. V shed 3 bases and J 5 bases; nucleotides not matched to a gene: 4. Germline V gives CDR1 KGHSH, CDR2 LQKENI. The CDR3 nucleotides are TGTGCCAGCTCACCGATGACAGGGAACAATGAGCAGTTCTTC. This translates into CASSPMTGNNEQFF.

This chain uses TRBV7-6 with TRBJ2-1, with D possibly matching TRBD2 (5 bases). Germline V gives CDR1 SGHVS, CDR2 FNYEAQ. The germline V and J ends were trimmed by 5 bases and 0 bases, with 11 bases remaining between them. The CDR3 runs 15 residues. The CDR3 bases are TGTGCCAGCAGCCGCAGCGGTGGCTCCTACAATGAGCAGTTCTTC. As protein: CASSRSGGSYNEQFF.

The J gene is TRBJ2-1, the V gene TRBV11-3; possibly TRBD2 for D (6 bases). With 2 bases removed from V and 4 bases from J, the gap between germline ends came to 12 bases. The CDR3 is made up of 15 amino acids. Germline-derived CDR1 and CDR2 are SGHNT and YENEEA. CDR3: CASSLTAGLYNEQFF. DNA of the CDR3: TGTGCCAGCAGCTTAACCGCGGGACTTTACAATGAGCAGTTCTTC.

The chain recombines TRBV9 with TRBJ2-3, with D perhaps matching TRBD2 (6 bases). V lost 4 bases, J lost 4 bases, and 25 bases lay in between. CDR3 size: 18 residues. The germline V gene has CDR1 SGDLS and CDR2 YYNGEE. CDR3 residues: CASSHRRWDSGRADTQYF. The CDR3 nucleotides are TGTGCCAGCAGCCACCGTAGGTGGGATAGCGGAAGAGCAGATACGCAGTATTTT.

The chain uses TRBV5-1 and TRBJ2-7, with 12 nucleotides matching TRBD1. The V gene's germline CDR1 is SGHRS and CDR2 YFSETQ. CDR3 length: 14 residues. The junction had 3 bases not matched to a gene; V was cut back by 4 bases and J by 4 bases. CDR3 residues: CASSTGQGAYEQYF. CDR3 coding DNA: TGCGCCAGCAGCACGGGACAGGGGGCTTACGAGCAGTACTTC.

The CDR3 DNA follows: TGCGCCAGCAGCCCGGGACAGAACTCCTACGAGCAGTACTTC. It specifies CASSPGQNSYEQYF. This chain links TRBV5-1 with TRBJ2-7, with 7 bases matching TRBD1. After removal of 4 bases from V and 0 bases from J, the junction contained 4 bases not matched to a gene. The CDR3 is 14 amino acids. The germline gives CDR1 SGHRS, CDR2 YFSETQ.

The chain couples TRBV4-3 to TRBJ2-3; TRBD2 is a possible D gene (6 bases). CDR1 LGHNA and CDR2 YSLEER come from the germline V gene. CDR3 length: 17 residues. Between the trimmed V and J ends, which lost 3 bases and 3 bases, there was a span of 19 bases. In DNA, the CDR3 is TGCGCCAGCAGCCAGGACGCGGGGCCCCCCCCTACAGATACGCAGTATTTT. Translation gives CASSQDAGPPPTDTQYF.

The genes are TRBV10-3 and TRBJ1-2; 8 positions agree with TRBD1. The CDR3 extends over 14 amino acids. Germline V gene sequence: CDR1 ENHRY, CDR2 SYGVKD. The V segment lost 7 bases and the J segment 8 bases; nucleotides outside the gene matches: 12. The CDR3 loop is CAINPGTGTRGYTF. For the CDR3, the DNA is TGTGCCATCAACCCCGGGACAGGAACGCGAGGCTACACCTTC.